This T cell receptor beta chain emerged from a study of T-cell reconstitution after alpha-beta-depleted transplantation in children. Unique molecular identifiers featured in how the TCRbeta library was prepared. TCRdb re-called the PCR reads through MiXCR, storing one row per CDR3 protein. The sample lists approximately 240,000 distinct CDR3 sequences, more than 7.5% seen once, with approximately 5% in the top ten. This clonotype has a count of ten or more. The germline V and J ends were trimmed by 4 bases and 2 bases, with 11 bases remaining between them. The CDR3 extends over 13 amino acids. The germline CDR1 and CDR2 sequences are DFQATT and SNEGSKA (reference sequence).

The source material was PBMCs from the stem cell graft donor, sampled from the stem cell graft. This receptor was identified in a human donor who donated a stem cell graft to a child with SCID. The chain couples TRBV20-1 to TRBJ2-5; weak D call: TRBD2 (6 bases). CDR3 sequence: CSATGTAQETQYF. The DNA of the CDR3 is TGCAGTGCTACCGGGACTGCTCAAGAGACCCAGTACTTC.